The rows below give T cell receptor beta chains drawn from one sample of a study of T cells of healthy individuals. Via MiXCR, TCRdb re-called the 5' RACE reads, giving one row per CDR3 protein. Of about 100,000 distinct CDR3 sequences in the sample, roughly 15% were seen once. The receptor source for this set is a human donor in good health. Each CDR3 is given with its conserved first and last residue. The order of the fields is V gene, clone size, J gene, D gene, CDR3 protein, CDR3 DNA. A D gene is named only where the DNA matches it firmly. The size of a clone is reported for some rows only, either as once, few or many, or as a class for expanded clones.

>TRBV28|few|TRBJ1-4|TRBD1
CASSLGDRGSEKLFF
TGTGCCAGCAGTTTAGGGGACAGGGGCAGTGAAAAACTGTTTTTT
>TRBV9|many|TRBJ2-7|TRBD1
CASSLTGTGEIYEQYF
TGTGCCAGCAGCTTGACCGGGACAGGGGAAATCTACGAGCAGTACTTC
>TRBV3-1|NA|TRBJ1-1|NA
CASSQGAGLNTEAFF
TGTGCCAGCAGCCAAGGTGCGGGGCTGAACACTGAAGCTTTCTTT
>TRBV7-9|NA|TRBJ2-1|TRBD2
CASSPLSAGGRAFEQFF
TGTGCCAGCAGCCCATTGTCAGCGGGGGGGCGAGCTTTTGAGCAGTTCTTC
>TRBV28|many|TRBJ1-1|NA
CASSYLLGQAFF
TGTGCCAGCAGCTACCTACTGGGCCAAGCTTTCTTT
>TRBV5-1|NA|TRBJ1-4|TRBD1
CASSLETGGPNEKLFF
TGCGCCAGCAGCTTGGAAACAGGGGGTCCAAATGAAAAACTGTTTTTT
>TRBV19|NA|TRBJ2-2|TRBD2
CASSSRLAPTGELFF
TGTGCCAGTAGTTCCCGACTAGCGCCCACCGGGGAGCTGTTTTTT
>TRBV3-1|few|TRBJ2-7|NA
CASSSPGRPTYEQYF
TGTGCCAGCAGCTCGCCGGGACGTCCGACCTACGAGCAGTACTTC
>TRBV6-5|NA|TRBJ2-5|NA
CASSYFPSLGETQYF
TGTGCCAGCAGTTACTTCCCTAGCCTAGGCGAGACCCAGTACTTC
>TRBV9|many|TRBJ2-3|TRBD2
CASSSREAGSTDTQYF
TGTGCCAGCAGCTCCCGGGAGGCGGGGAGCACAGATACGCAGTATTTT
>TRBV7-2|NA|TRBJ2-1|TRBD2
CASRLLAGWDEQFF
TGTGCCAGCAGACTCCTAGCGGGATGGGATGAGCAGTTCTTC
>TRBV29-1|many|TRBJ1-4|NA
CSVVPELNGEKLFF
TGCAGCGTTGTCCCAGAACTAAATGGTGAAAAACTGTTTTTT
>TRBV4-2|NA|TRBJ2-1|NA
CASSQVANEQFF
TGTGCCAGCAGCCAAGTCGCGAATGAGCAGTTCTTC
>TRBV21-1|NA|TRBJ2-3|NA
CASSKKWEMEDKSTDTQYF
TGTGCCAGCAGCAAAAAATGGGAAATGGAGGACAAGTCAACAGATACGCAGTATTTT
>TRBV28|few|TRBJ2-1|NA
CASSFYRELVQFF
TGTGCCAGCAGTTTCTATCGGGAGCTTGTGCAGTTCTTC
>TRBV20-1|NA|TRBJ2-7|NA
CSASPLALSYEQYF
TGCAGTGCTAGTCCGCTAGCGTTATCCTACGAGCAGTACTTC
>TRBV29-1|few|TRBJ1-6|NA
CSAARQYEAPLHF
TGCAGCGCCGCACGGCAGTACGAAGCACCCCTCCACTTT
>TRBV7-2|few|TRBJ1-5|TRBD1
CASSTRQGPNQPQHF
TGTGCCAGCAGCACCCGACAGGGACCCAATCAGCCCCAGCATTTT
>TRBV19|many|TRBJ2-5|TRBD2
CASSTPQTSGGGETQYF
TGTGCCAGTAGTACCCCCCAGACTAGCGGGGGCGGAGAGACCCAGTACTTC
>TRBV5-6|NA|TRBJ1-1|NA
CASSLSFRQMNTEAFF
TGTGCCAGCAGCTTAAGTTTCCGACAGATGAACACTGAAGCTTTCTTT
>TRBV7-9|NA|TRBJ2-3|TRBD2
CASSPFSGSTDTQYF
TGTGCCAGCAGCCCCTTTAGCGGGAGCACAGATACGCAGTATTTT
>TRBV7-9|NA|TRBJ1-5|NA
CASSLDRDNQPQHF
TGTGCCAGCAGCTTAGACAGGGACAATCAGCCCCAGCATTTT
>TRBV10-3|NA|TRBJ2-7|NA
CAISESLAEYEQYF
TGTGCCATCAGTGAGTCCTTAGCGGAATACGAGCAGTACTTC
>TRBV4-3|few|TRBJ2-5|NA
CASSQETGRLETQYF
TGCGCCAGCAGCCAAGAGACAGGGAGGTTAGAGACCCAGTACTTC
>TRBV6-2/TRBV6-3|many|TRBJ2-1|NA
CASSLDSRTYNEQFF
TGTGCCAGCAGCCTCGACAGCCGTACCTACAATGAGCAGTTCTTC
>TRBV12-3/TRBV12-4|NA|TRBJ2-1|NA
CASTPRNASAYNEQFF
TGTGCCAGCACTCCACGGAACGCTAGCGCGTACAATGAGCAGTTCTTC
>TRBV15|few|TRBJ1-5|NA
CATSREWGSFNQPQHF
TGTGCCACCAGCAGAGAATGGGGTTCCTTCAATCAGCCCCAGCATTTT
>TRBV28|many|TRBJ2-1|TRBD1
CASKTDRDYEQFF
TGTGCCAGCAAGACGGACAGGGATTATGAGCAGTTCTTC